This TCR beta chain was recovered during a study of metastatic and nonmetastatic thyroid tumors. Background on the study: Repertoire comparisons spanned blood and tumor or nodule tissue from malignant and benign thyroid patients. General study results and limits: Benign nodules were reported to have significantly lower TCR beta diversity than malignant thyroid tumors, in blood and tumor.

Each patient came to thyroid surgery without any prior treatment (of any kind). Source study methods: Clinicopathological groups differed in CDR3, with these differences serving to build a distant-metastasis classifier for papillary thyroid cancer. TCRdb re-clonotyped the PCR reads through MiXCR. The V and J calls were not made by the authors but by TCRdb's processing. Of 34,000 or so clones listed, less than 20% are singletons. This clone was counted only a few times. What it binds is not known. Sequencing was performed on blood. This TCR derives from a female donor with papillary thyroid cancer or a benign thyroid nodule (not recorded which). Some clones in this sample may be carry-over from other donors' samples.

DNA of the CDR3: TGTGCCAGCAGCAAGGGGACGTCGGGACTCCGCTACGAGCAGTACTTC. Translated, it gives CASSKGTSGLRYEQYF. This chain links TRBV6-2 or TRBV6-3 with TRBJ2-7, with a possible D match to TRBD2 (6 bases). The V and J ends lost 6 bases and 3 bases respectively, with 21 bases between them. CDR1 is MNHEY and CDR2 is SVGEGT in the germline V gene. There are 16 residues in the CDR3.